The clone carrying this TCR beta chain appeared many times. Its matching antigen is unknown. The entry originates in a study of CD8 T cells in ankylosing spondylitis. Findings and limits, study-wide: Disease-linked clones were reportedly significantly enriched in matched ankylosing spondylitis synovial fluid. What appeared characteristic of ankylosing spondylitis blood was a TCR beta motif of seven to nine highly homologous variants.

From germline, CDR1 is SGHTA and CDR2 FQGNSA. V dropped 3 bases and J dropped 3 bases, with 15 bases sitting between them. This CDR3 has 15 amino acids. TCRdb reprocessed the 5' RACE reads with MiXCR, giving one entry per CDR3 protein. The table lists over 150,000 distinct CDR3 sequences, 18% of them singletons. The sequenced material came from blood, either unsorted or a sorted T cell fraction (not recorded which). This receptor was identified in a male donor aged 5 to 29 with ankylosing spondylitis or in good health (not recorded which). The chain links TRBV7-2 to TRBJ2-7; maybe TRBD2 (5 bases). CDR3 bases: TGTGCCAGCAGCTTTATTGGGCTAGCTGACTACGAGCAGTACTTC. It specifies CASSFIGLADYEQYF.